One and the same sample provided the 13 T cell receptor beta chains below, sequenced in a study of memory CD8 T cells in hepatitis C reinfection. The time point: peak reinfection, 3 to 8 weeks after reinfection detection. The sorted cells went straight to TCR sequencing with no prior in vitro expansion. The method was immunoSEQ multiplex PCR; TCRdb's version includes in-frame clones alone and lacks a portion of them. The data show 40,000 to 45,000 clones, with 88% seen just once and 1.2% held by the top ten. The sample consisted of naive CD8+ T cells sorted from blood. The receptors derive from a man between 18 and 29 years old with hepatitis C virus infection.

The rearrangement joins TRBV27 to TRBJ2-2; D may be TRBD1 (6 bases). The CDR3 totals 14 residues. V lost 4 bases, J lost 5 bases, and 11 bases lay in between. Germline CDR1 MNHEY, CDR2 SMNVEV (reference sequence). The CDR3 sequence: CASSYRVITGELFF. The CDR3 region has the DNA TGTGCCAGCAGTTACAGGGTGATAACCGGGGAGCTGTTTTTT.

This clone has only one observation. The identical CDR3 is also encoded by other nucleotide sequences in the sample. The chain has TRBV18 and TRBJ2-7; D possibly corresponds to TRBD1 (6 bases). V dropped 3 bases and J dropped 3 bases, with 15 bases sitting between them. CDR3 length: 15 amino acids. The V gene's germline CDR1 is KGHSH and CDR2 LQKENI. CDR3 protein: CASSPSDSPGYEQYF. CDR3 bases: TGTGCCAGCTCACCTTCGGACAGTCCTGGCTACGAGCAGTACTTC. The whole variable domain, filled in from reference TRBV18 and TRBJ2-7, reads NAGVMQNPRHLVRRRGQEARLRCSPMKGHSHVYWYRQLPEEGLKFMVYLQKENIIDESGMPKERFSAEFPKEGPSILRIQQVVRGDSAAYFCASSPSDSPGYEQYFGPGTRLTVT.

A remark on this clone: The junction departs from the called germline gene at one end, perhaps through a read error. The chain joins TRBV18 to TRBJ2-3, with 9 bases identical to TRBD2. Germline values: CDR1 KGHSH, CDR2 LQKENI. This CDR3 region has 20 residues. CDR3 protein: CASSPPPGASGDGGTDTQYF. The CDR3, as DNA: TGTGCCAGCTCCCCACCTCCGGGGGCTAGCGGGGACGGGGGCACAGATACGCAGTATTTT.

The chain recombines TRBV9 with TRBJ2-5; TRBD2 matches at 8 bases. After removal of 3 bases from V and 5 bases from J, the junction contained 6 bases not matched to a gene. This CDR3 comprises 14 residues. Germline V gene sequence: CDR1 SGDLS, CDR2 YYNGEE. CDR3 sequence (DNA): TGTGCCAGCAGCGGCCGAGCGGGGGAGGAGACCCAGTACTTC. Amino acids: CASSGRAGEETQYF.

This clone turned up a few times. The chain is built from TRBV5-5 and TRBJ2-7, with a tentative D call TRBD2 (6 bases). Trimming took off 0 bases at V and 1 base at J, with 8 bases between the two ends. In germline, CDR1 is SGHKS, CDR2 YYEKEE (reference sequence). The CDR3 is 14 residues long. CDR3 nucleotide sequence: TGTGCCAGCAGCTTGGGTGGAGGGTCCTACGAGCAGTACTTC. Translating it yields CASSLGGGSYEQYF.

The CDR3 DNA follows: TGCGCCAGCAGTCCTCCCCCTGGGCAGGGGGACTATGGCTACACCTTC. The encoded protein is CASSPPPGQGDYGYTF. The V call is TRBV5-1, the J call TRBJ1-2; TRBD1 aligns across 7 bases. CDR1 and CDR2 (germline): SGHRS, YFSETQ. V gave up 5 bases and J gave up 3 bases; unmatched junction bases: 13. There are 16 residues in the CDR3. Based on the CDR3 plus reference TRBV5-1 and TRBJ1-2, the full variable domain is KAGVTQTPRYLIKTRGQQVTLSCSPISGHRSVSWYQQTPGQGLQFLFEYFSETQRNKGNFPGRFSGRQFSNSRSEMNVSTLELGDSALYLCASSPPPGQGDYGYTFGSGTRLTVV.

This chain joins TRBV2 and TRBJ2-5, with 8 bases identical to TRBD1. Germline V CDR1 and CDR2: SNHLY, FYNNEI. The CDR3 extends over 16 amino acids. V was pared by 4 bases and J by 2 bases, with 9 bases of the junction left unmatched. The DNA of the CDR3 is TGTGCCAGCAGTGTTCTAGGACAGGGACGTCAAGAGACCCAGTACTTC. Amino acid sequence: CASSVLGQGRQETQYF.

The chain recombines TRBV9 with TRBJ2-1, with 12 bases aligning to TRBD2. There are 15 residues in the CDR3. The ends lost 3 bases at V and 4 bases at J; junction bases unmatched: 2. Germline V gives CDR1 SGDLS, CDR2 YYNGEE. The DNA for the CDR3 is TGTGCCAGCAGCGCTAGCGGGGGGGGGTACAATGAGCAGTTCTTC. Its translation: CASSASGGGYNEQFF.

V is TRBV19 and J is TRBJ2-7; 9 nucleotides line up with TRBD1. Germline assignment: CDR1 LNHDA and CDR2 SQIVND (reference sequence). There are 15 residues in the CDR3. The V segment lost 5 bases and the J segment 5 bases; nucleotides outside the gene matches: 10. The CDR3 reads CASSWGGQGVDEQYF. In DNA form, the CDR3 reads TGTGCCAGTAGTTGGGGGGGACAGGGCGTCGACGAGCAGTACTTC.

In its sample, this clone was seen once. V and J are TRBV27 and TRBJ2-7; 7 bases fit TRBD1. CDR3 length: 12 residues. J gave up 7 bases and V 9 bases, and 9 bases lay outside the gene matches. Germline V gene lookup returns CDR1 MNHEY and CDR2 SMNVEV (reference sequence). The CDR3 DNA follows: TGTGCCAGTAAGACAGGGCTGGGGGAGCAGTACTTC. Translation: CASKTGLGEQYF.

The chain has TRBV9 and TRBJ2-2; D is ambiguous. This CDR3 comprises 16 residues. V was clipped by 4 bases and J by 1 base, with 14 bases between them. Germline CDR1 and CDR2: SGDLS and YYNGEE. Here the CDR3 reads CASSPRLLGNTGELFF. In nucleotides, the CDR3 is TGTGCCAGCAGCCCGCGCCTTCTTGGGAACACCGGGGAGCTGTTTTTT. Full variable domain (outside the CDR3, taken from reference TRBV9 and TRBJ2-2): DSGVTQTPKHLITATGQRVTLRCSPRSGDLSVYWYQQSLDQGLQFLIQYYNGEERAKGNILERFSAQQFPDLHSELNLSSLELGDSALYFCASSPRLLGNTGELFFGEGSRLTVL.

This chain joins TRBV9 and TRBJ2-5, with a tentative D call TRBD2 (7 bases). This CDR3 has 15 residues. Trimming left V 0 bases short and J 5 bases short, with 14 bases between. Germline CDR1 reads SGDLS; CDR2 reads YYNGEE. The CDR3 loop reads CASSVDGRGGETQYF. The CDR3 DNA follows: TGTGCCAGCAGCGTAGACGGCAGGGGAGGGGAGACCCAGTACTTC. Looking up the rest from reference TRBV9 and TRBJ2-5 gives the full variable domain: DSGVTQTPKHLITATGQRVTLRCSPRSGDLSVYWYQQSLDQGLQFLIQYYNGEERAKGNILERFSAQQFPDLHSELNLSSLELGDSALYFCASSVDGRGGETQYFGPGTRLLVL.

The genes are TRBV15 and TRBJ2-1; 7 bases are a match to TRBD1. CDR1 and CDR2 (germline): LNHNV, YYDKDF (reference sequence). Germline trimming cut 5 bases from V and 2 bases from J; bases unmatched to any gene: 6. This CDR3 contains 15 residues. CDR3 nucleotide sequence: TGTGCCACCAGCTCCCCCGGGACAGCCTACAATGAGCAGTTCTTC. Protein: CATSSPGTAYNEQFF.